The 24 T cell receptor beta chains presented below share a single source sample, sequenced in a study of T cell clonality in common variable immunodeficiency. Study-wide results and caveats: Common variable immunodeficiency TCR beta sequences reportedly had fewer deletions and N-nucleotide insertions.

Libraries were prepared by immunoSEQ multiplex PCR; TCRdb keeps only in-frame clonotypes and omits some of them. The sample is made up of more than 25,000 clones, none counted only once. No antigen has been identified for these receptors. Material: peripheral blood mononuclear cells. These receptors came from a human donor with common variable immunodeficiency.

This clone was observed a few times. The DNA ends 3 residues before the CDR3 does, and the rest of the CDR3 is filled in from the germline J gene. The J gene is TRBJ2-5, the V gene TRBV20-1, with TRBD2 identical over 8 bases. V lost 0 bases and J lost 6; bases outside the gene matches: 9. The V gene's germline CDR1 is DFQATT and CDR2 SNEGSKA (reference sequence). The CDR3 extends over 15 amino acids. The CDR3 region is CSARDRSGSQKTQYF. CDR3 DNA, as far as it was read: TGCAGTGCTAGAGATCGGAGCGGGAGTCAGAAGACC.

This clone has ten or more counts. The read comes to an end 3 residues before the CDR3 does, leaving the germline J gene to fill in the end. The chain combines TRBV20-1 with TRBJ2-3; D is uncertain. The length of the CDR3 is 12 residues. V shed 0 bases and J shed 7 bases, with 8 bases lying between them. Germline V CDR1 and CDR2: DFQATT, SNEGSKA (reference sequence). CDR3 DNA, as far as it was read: TGCAGTGCTAGAGATCCGAGGTATACG. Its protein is CSARDPRYT. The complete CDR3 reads CSARDPRYTQYF.

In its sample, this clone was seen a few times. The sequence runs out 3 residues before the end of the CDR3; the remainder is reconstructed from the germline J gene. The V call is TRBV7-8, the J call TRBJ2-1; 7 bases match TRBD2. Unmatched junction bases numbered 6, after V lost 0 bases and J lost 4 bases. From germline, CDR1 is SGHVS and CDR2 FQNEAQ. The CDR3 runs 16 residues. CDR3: CASSLAPLSGYNEQFF. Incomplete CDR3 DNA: TGTGCCAGCAGCTTAGCGCCTCTTAGCGGGTACAATGAG.

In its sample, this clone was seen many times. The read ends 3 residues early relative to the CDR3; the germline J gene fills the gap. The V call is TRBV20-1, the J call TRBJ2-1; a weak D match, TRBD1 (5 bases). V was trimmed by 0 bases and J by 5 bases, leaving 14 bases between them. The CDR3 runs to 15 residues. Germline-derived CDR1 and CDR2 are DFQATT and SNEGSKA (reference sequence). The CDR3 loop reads CSARDSAGQNNEQFF. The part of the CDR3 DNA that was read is TGCAGTGCTAGAGATTCGGCAGGGCAGAACAATGAG.

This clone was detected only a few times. CDR3 bases read: TGTGCCAGCAGTGAATTACAGGTCTACAATGAG. Translating it yields CASSELQVYNE. The complete CDR3 sequence is CASSELQVYNEQFF. The rearrangement uses TRBV2 and TRBJ2-1, with D perhaps TRBD1 (5 bases). The read ends 3 residues early relative to the CDR3; the germline J gene fills the gap. V was shortened by 2 bases and J by 3 bases, with 8 bases between the two germline ends. The germline gives CDR1 SNHLY, CDR2 FYNNEI. The CDR3 has 14 residues.

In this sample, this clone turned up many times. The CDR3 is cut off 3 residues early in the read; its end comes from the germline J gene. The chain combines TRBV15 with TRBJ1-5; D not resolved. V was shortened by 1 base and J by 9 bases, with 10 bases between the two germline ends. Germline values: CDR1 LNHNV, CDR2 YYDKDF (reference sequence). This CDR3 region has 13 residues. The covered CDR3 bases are TGTGCCACCAGCAGAGCCAGGCAAGGGCCC. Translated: CATSRARQGP. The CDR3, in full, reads CATSRARQGPQHF.

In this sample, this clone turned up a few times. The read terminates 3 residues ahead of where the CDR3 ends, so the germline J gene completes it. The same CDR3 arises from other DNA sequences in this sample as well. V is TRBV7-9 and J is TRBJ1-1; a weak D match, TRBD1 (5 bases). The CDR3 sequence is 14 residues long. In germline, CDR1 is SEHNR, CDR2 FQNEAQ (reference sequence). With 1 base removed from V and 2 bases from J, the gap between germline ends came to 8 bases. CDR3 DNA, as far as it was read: TGTGCCAGCAGCTTAGTGGGGGGTAACACTGAA. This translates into CASSLVGGNTE. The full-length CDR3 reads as CASSLVGGNTEAFF.

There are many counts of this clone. The DNA read from the CDR3 is TGCGCCAGCAGCTTGGGCGGGATGAGCACAGATACG. Translation gives CASSLGGMSTDT. The full CDR3 is CASSLGGMSTDTQYF. This rearrangement joins TRBV5-1 to TRBJ2-3; D may be TRBD2 (6 bases). The read halts 3 residues ahead of the CDR3 end, with the missing end drawn from the germline J gene. Trimming removed 0 bases at V and 0 bases at J, with 8 bases between. Germline CDR1 is SGHRS and CDR2 is YFSETQ. This CDR3 contains 15 residues.

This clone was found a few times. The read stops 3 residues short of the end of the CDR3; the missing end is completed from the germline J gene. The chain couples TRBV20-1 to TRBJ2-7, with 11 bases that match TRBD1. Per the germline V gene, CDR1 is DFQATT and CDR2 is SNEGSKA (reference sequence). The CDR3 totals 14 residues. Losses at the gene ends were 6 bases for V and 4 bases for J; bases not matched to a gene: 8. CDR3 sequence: CSAAPGQGAYEQYF. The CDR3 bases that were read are TGCAGTGCGGCCCCAGGACAGGGGGCATACGAG.

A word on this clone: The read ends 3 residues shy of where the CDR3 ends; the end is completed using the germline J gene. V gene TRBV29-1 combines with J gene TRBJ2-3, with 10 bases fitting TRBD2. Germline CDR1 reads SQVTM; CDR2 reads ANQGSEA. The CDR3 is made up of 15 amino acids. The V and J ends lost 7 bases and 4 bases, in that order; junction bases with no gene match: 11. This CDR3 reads CSAQSGRATADTQYF. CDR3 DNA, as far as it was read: TGCAGCGCACAGAGCGGGAGGGCCACCGCAGATACG.

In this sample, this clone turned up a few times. The CDR3 DNA, read in part, is TGTGCCAGCTCACCACCCAAAACTACACGGGGCACTGAA. It translates to CASSPPKTTRGTE. The whole CDR3 protein reads CASSPPKTTRGTEAFF. V usage is TRBV18 and J usage is TRBJ1-1; D is undetermined. The read terminates 3 residues ahead of where the CDR3 ends, so the germline J gene completes it. Germline CDR1 and CDR2: KGHSH and LQKENI. Trimming took off 0 bases at V and 4 bases at J, with 15 bases between the two ends. The CDR3 extends over 16 amino acids.

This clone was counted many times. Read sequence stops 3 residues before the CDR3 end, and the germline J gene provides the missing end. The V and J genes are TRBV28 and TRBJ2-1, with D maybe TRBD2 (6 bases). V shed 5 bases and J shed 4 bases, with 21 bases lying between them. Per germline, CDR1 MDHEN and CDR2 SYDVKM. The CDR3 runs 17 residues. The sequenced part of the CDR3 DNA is TGTGCCAGCAGTCGGAGGGTGGTGACACCTTTTTACAATGAG. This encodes CASSRRVVTPFYNE. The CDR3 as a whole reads CASSRRVVTPFYNEQFF.

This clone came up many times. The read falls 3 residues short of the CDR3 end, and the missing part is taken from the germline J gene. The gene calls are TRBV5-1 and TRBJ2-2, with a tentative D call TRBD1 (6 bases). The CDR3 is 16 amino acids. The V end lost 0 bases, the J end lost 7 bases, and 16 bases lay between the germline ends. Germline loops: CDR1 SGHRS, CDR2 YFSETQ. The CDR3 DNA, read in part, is TGCGCCAGCAGCTTGGGGCCGTCTGGGGGCATCGGGGAG. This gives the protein CASSLGPSGGIGE. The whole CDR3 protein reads CASSLGPSGGIGELFF. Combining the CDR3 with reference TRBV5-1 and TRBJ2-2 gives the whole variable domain KAGVTQTPRYLIKTRGQQVTLSCSPISGHRSVSWYQQTPGQGLQFLFEYFSETQRNKGNFPGRFSGRQFSNSRSEMNVSTLELGDSALYLCASSLGPSGGIGELFFGEGSRLTVL.

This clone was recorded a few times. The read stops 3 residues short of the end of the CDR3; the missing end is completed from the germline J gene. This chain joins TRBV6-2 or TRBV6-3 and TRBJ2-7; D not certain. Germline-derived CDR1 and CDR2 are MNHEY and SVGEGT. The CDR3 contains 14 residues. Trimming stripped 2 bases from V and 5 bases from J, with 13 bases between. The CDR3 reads CASSYRQNYNEQYF. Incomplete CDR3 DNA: TGTGCCAGCAGTTACCGGCAGAACTACAACGAG.

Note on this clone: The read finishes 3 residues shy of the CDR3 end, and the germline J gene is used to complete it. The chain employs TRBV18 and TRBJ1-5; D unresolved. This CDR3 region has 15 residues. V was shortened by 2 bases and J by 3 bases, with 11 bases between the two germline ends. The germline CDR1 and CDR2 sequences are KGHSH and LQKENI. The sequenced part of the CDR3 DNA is TGTGCCAGCTCACCAAACCAGAACACCAATCAGCCC. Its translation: CASSPNQNTNQP. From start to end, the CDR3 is CASSPNQNTNQPQHF.

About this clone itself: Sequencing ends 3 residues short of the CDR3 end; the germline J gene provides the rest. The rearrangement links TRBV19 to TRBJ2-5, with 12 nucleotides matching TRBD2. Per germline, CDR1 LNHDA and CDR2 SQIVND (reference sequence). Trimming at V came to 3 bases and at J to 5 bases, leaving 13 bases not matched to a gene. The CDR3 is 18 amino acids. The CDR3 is CASSIWASGRGTVETQYF. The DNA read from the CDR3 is TGTGCCAGTAGTATTTGGGCTAGCGGGAGGGGAACGGTGGAGACC.

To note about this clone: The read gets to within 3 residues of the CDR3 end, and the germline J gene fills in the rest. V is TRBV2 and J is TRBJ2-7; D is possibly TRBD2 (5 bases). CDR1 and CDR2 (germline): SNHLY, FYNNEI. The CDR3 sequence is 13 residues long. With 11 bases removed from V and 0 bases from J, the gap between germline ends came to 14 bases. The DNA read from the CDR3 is TGTGCCGGGGAGCGGAAAAACTCCTACGAG. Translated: CAGERKNSYE. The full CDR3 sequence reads CAGERKNSYEQYF.

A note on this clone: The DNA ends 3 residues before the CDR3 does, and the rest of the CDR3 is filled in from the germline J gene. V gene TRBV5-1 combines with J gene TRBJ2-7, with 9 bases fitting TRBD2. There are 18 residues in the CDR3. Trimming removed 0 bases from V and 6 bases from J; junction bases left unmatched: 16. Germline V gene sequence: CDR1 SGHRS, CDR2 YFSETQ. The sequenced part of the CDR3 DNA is TGCGCCAGCAGCTTGGAAAGTGGGCGGGAGGGCCCGTCGGGCGAG. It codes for CASSLESGREGPSGE. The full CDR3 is CASSLESGREGPSGEQYF.

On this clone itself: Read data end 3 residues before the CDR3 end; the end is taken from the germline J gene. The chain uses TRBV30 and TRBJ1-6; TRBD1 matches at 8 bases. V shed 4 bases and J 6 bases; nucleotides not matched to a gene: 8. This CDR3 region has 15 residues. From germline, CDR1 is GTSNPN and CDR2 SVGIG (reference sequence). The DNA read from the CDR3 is TGTGCCTGGACAGTAAGACAGGGGCTTAATTCACCC. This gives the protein CAWTVRQGLNSP. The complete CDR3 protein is CAWTVRQGLNSPLHF.

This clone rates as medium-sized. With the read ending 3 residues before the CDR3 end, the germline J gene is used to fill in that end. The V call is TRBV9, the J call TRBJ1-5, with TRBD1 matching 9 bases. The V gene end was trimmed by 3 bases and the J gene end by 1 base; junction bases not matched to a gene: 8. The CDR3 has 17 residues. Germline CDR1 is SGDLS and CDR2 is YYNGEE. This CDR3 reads CASSAGTGSGSNQPQHF. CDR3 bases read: TGTGCCAGCAGCGCGGGGACAGGGAGTGGCAGCAATCAGCCC.

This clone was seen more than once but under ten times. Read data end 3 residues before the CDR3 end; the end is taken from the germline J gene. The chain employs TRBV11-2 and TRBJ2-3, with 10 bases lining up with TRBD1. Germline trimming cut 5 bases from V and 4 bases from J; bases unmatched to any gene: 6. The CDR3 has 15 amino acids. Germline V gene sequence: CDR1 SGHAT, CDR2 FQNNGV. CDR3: CASSMDRGIADTQYF. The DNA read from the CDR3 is TGTGCCAGCAGCATGGACAGGGGGATCGCAGATACG. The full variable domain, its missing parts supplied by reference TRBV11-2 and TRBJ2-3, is EAGVAQSPRYKIIEKRQSVAFWCNPISGHATLYWYQQILGQGPKLLIQFQNNGVVDDSQLPKDRFSAERLKGVDSTLKIQPAKLEDSAVYLCASSMDRGIADTQYFGPGTRLTVL.

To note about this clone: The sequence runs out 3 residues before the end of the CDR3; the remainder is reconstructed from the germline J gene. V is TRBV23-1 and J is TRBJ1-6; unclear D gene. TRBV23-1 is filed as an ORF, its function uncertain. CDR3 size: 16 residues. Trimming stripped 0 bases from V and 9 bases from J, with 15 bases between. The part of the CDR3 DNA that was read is TGCGCCAGCAGTCAATCTTCTATCACCCGAACTTCACCC. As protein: CASSQSSITRTSP. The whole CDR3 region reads CASSQSSITRTSPLHF.

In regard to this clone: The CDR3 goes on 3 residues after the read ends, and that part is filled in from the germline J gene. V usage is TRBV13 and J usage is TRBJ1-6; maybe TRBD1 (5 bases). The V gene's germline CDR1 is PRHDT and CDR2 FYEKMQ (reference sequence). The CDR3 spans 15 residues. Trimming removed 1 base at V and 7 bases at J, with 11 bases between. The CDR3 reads CASSLAGNINSPLHF. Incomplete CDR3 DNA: TGTGCCAGCAGCTTAGCAGGGAACATCAATTCACCC.

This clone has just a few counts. CDR3 sequence: CASSPYSYEQYF. The CDR3 DNA, read in part, is TGTGCCAGCAGCCCCTACAGCTACGAG. The genes are TRBV7-9 and TRBJ2-7; D gene ambiguous. Sequencing ends 3 residues short of the CDR3 end; the germline J gene provides the rest. The V gene lost 5 bases and the J gene lost 3 bases, with 8 bases spanning the gap. The CDR3 runs to 12 residues. CDR1 SEHNR and CDR2 FQNEAQ come from the germline V gene (reference sequence). Full variable domain (remainder filled in from reference TRBV7-9 and TRBJ2-7): DTGVSQNPRHKITKRGQNVTFRCDPISEHNRLYWYRQTLGQGPEFLTYFQNEAQLEKSRLLSDRFSAERPKGSFSTLEIQRTEQGDSAMYLCASSPYSYEQYFGPGTRLTVT.